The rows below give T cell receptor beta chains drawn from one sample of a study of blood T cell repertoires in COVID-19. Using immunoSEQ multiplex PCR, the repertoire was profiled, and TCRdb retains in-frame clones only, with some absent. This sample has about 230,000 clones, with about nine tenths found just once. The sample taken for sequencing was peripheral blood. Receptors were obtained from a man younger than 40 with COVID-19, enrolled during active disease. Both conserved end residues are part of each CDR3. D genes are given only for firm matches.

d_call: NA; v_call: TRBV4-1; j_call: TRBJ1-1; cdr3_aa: CASSPGPAGANTEAFF; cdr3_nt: TGCGCCAGCAGCCCGGGCCCTGCGGGGGCGAACACTGAAGCTTTCTTT
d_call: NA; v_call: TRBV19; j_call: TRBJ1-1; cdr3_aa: CASSIGWGRHADTEAFF; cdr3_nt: TGTGCCAGTAGTATAGGATGGGGCAGGCATGCGGACACTGAAGCTTTCTTT
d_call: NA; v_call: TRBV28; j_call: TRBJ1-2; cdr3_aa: CASSLMRGSSYGYTF; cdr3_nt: TGTGCCAGCAGTTTAATGAGGGGGTCCAGCTATGGCTACACCTTC
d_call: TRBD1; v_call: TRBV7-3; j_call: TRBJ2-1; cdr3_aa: CASSLYRGDFNEQFF; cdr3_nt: TGTGCCAGCAGCCTCTACAGGGGTGATTTCAATGAGCAGTTCTTC
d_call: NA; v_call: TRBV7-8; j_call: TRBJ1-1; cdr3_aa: CASSRLLIWGREGTEAFF; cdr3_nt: TGTGCCAGCAGCCGTTTACTGATTTGGGGGAGGGAGGGCACTGAAGCTTTCTTT
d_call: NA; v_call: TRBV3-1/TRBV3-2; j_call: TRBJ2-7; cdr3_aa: CASSQSDSGEQYF; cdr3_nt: TGTGCCAGCAGCCAATCGGACAGCGGCGAGCAGTACTTC
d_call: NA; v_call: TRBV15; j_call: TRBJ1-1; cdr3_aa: CATSVGRVGNTEAFF; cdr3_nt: TGTGCCACCAGCGTTGGCAGGGTCGGGAACACTGAAGCTTTCTTT
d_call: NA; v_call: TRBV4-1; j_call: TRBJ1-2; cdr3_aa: CASSQGSRGFDYGYTF; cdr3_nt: TGCGCCAGCAGCCAAGGTAGCAGGGGCTTCGACTATGGCTACACCTTC
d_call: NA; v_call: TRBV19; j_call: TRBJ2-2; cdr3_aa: CASSPTAGELFF; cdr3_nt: TGTGCCAGTAGTCCAACTGCCGGGGAGCTGTTTTTT
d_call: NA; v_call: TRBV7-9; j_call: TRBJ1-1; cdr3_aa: CASSLTGAEAFF; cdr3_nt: TGTGCCAGCAGCTTAACGGGGGCTGAAGCTTTCTTT